These T cell receptor beta chains were read from a single sample in a study of vaccination and CD4 T cells after COVID-19. Their target antigens are unknown. TCRdb redid the calling of the PCR reads with MiXCR, one entry per CDR3 protein. Of almost 20,000 distinct CDR3 sequences in the sample, 40% to 65% were seen once. Input material: CD4+ T cells from blood, cultured in vitro. The receptors derive from a human donor who had recovered from COVID-19. CDR3s include the opening cysteine and the closing phenylalanine or tryptophan. The D gene is left open where the match is weak. Only part of the rows carry a size: once, few, many, or a class if the clone is expanded.

J gene: TRBJ2-7
clone size: once
D gene: .
V gene: TRBV10-3
CDR3 protein: CAISDLDKTSYEQYF
CDR3 DNA: TGTGCCATCAGTGATTTGGACAAAACTTCCTACGAGCAGTACTTC

J gene: TRBJ1-5
clone size: once
D gene: TRBD1
V gene: TRBV10-2
CDR3 protein: CASSGQGDQPQHF
CDR3 DNA: TGCGCCAGCAGCGGACAGGGGGATCAGCCCCAGCATTTT

J gene: TRBJ2-3
clone size: few
D gene: TRBD1
V gene: TRBV6-4
CDR3 protein: CASSAGTGGADTQYF
CDR3 DNA: TGTGCCAGCTCCGCCGGGACAGGGGGCGCAGATACGCAGTATTTT

J gene: TRBJ2-1
clone size: few
D gene: .
V gene: TRBV20-1
CDR3 protein: CSARGRWSAYNEQFF
CDR3 DNA: TGCAGTGCTAGAGGGCGATGGTCGGCGTACAATGAGCAGTTCTTC

J gene: TRBJ1-3
clone size: few
D gene: TRBD1
V gene: TRBV2
CDR3 protein: CASSQGARNTIYF
CDR3 DNA: TGTGCCAGCAGCCAGGGGGCTCGGAACACCATATATTTT

J gene: TRBJ2-7
clone size: .
D gene: .
V gene: TRBV4-2
CDR3 protein: CASSPSRDGYEQYF
CDR3 DNA: TGTGCCAGCAGCCCGTCGAGAGATGGCTACGAGCAGTACTTC

J gene: TRBJ1-1
clone size: .
D gene: TRBD1
V gene: TRBV3-1
CDR3 protein: CASSQQGQGLLSEAFF
CDR3 DNA: TGTGCCAGCAGCCAGCAGGGACAGGGTCTCCTTTCTGAAGCTTTCTTT

J gene: TRBJ1-6
clone size: few
D gene: .
V gene: TRBV4-3
CDR3 protein: CASSQLTGFYNSPLHF
CDR3 DNA: TGCGCCAGCAGCCAACTGACAGGATTTTATAATTCACCCCTCCACTTT

J gene: TRBJ2-2
clone size: few
D gene: .
V gene: TRBV7-2
CDR3 protein: CASSWATTGAGELFF
CDR3 DNA: TGTGCCAGCAGCTGGGCCACGACAGGAGCCGGGGAGCTGTTTTTT

J gene: TRBJ2-7
clone size: medium-sized
D gene: TRBD1
V gene: TRBV6-2/TRBV6-3
CDR3 protein: CASSTGALYYEQYF
CDR3 DNA: TGTGCCAGCAGCACAGGGGCCCTGTACTACGAGCAGTACTTC

J gene: TRBJ1-2
clone size: .
D gene: .
V gene: TRBV20-1
CDR3 protein: CSASPPGTSYGYTF
CDR3 DNA: TGCAGTGCTAGTCCACCTGGGACCTCTTATGGCTACACCTTC

J gene: TRBJ1-1
clone size: .
D gene: TRBD1
V gene: TRBV11-3
CDR3 protein: CASSFDRETEAFF
CDR3 DNA: TGTGCCAGCAGCTTCGACAGGGAAACTGAAGCTTTCTTT

J gene: TRBJ2-1
clone size: few
D gene: TRBD2
V gene: TRBV24-1
CDR3 protein: CATSSTSGYYNEQFF
CDR3 DNA: TGTGCCACCAGTAGCACTAGCGGTTATTACAATGAGCAGTTCTTT

J gene: TRBJ2-3
clone size: few
D gene: .
V gene: TRBV6-1
CDR3 protein: CASRGRQVSTDTQYF
CDR3 DNA: TGTGCCAGCAGGGGTCGACAGGTTAGCACAGATACGCAGTATTTT

J gene: TRBJ2-7
clone size: once
D gene: .
V gene: TRBV10-1
CDR3 protein: CASSETVMTLRYEQYF
CDR3 DNA: TGCGCCAGCAGTGAGACAGTCATGACCCTTCGGTACGAGCAGTACTTC

J gene: TRBJ1-1
clone size: .
D gene: .
V gene: TRBV2
CDR3 protein: CASSGRKGPRNEAFF
CDR3 DNA: TGTGCCAGCAGTGGCCGTAAAGGGCCAAGGAATGAAGCTTTCTTT

J gene: TRBJ2-7
clone size: .
D gene: TRBD2
V gene: TRBV20-1
CDR3 protein: CSATQAGGREQYF
CDR3 DNA: TGCAGTGCTACCCAAGCGGGAGGCCGCGAGCAGTACTTC

J gene: TRBJ1-2
clone size: .
D gene: TRBD1
V gene: TRBV10-3
CDR3 protein: CAISESAGQGAVGYTF
CDR3 DNA: TGTGCCATCAGTGAGTCAGCTGGACAGGGGGCAGTTGGCTACACCTTC

J gene: TRBJ1-6
clone size: .
D gene: .
V gene: TRBV6-5
CDR3 protein: CASSYIGRSSYNSPLHF
CDR3 DNA: TGTGCCAGCAGTTACATCGGACGGAGCTCCTATAATTCACCCCTCCACTTT

J gene: TRBJ2-6
clone size: .
D gene: .
V gene: TRBV4-1
CDR3 protein: CASRQGLWGRSSGANVLTF
CDR3 DNA: TGCGCCAGCAGACAAGGTCTCTGGGGCAGGAGCTCTGGGGCCAACGTCCTGACTTTC